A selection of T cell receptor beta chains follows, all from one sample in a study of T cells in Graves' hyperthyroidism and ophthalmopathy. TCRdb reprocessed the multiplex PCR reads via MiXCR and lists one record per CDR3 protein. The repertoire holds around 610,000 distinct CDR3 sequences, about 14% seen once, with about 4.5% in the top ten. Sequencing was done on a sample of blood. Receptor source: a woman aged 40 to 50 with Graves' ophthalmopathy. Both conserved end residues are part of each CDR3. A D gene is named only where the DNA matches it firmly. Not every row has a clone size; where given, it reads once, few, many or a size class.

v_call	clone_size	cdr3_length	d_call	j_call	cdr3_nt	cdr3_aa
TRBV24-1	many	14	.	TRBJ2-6	TGTGCCACCAGTGATCCTCTAGGGGCCAACGTCCTGACTTTC	CATSDPLGANVLTF
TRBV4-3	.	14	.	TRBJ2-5	TGCGCCAGCAGCCGTAGTGTCGCCCAAGAGACCCAGTACTTC	CASSRSVAQETQYF
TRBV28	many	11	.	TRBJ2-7	TGTGCCAGCGTAACAGATAGGGAGCAGTACTTC	CASVTDREQYF
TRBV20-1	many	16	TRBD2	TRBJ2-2	TGCAGTGCCGCACGATTAGCGGGAGGGCCTACCGGGGAGCTGTTTTTT	CSAARLAGGPTGELFF
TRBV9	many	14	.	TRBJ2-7	TGTGCCAGCAGCGTAGACGATTACTCCTACGAGCAGTACTTC	CASSVDDYSYEQYF
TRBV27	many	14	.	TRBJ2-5	TGTGCCAGCAAACCCCCTTGGAACTCAGAGACCCAGTACTTC	CASKPPWNSETQYF
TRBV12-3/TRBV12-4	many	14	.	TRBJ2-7	TGTGCCAGCTCCCGGAGCGCCTCCTCCTACGAGCAGTACTTC	CASSRSASSYEQYF
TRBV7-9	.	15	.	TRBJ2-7	TGTGCCAGCAGCCCCCTCAAACTAGGCTCCTACGAGCAGTACTTC	CASSPLKLGSYEQYF
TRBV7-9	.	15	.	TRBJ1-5	TGTGCCAGCAGCCCGGGACTCATGGGATCCCAGCCCCAGCATTTT	CASSPGLMGSQPQHF
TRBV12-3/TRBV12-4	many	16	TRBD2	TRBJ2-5	TGTGCCAGCGGATCGGCTAGCGGGAGGGGACAAGAGACCCAGTACTTC	CASGSASGRGQETQYF
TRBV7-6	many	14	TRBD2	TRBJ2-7	TGTGCCAGCAGCTTAAATAGCGGGAGTAGCGAGCAGTACTTC	CASSLNSGSSEQYF
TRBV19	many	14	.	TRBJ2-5	TGTGCCAGTAGTGCAGTAGCGGTCCAAGAGACCCAGTACTTC	CASSAVAVQETQYF